The rows below give T cell receptor beta chains drawn from one sample of a study of blood T cells in healthy people across ages. TCRdb re-derived calls from the 5' RACE reads in MiXCR, one entry per CDR3 protein. Among about 720,000 distinct CDR3 sequences listed, about a fifth were seen once. Input material: blood. Receptors originate from a man in his 70s in good health. Both conserved end residues are part of each CDR3. The order of the fields is CDR3 DNA, CDR3 protein, V gene, J gene, D gene, CDR3 length, clone size. The D gene is left open where the match is weak. A clone size is listed for some rows: how often the clone was seen (once, few, many), or a class if it is expanded.

CDR3 DNA: TGTGCCAGCAGTGAATTTGGGGACACCGGGGAGCTGTTTTTT
CDR3 protein: CASSEFGDTGELFF
V gene: TRBV2
J gene: TRBJ2-2
D gene: .
CDR3 length: 14
clone size: few

CDR3 DNA: TGTGCCAGCAGCCAACGGGGGAATTTGAATGAAAAACTGTTTTTT
CDR3 protein: CASSQRGNLNEKLFF
V gene: TRBV14
J gene: TRBJ1-4
D gene: .
CDR3 length: 15
clone size: .

CDR3 DNA: TGTGCCAGCAGCCAAGTCGGCGGTATAAGCACAGATACGCAGTATTTT
CDR3 protein: CASSQVGGISTDTQYF
V gene: TRBV14
J gene: TRBJ2-3
D gene: .
CDR3 length: 16
clone size: few

CDR3 DNA: TGTGCCATAGCCACTTTCCTCGGACAATACAATGAAGGCAATGAGCAGTTCTTC
CDR3 protein: CAIATFLGQYNEGNEQFF
V gene: TRBV6-2/TRBV6-3
J gene: TRBJ2-1
D gene: .
CDR3 length: 18
clone size: few

CDR3 DNA: TGTGCCAGCAGTGAGGAGACCAGCTCTGGTGAGCAGTTCTTC
CDR3 protein: CASSEETSSGEQFF
V gene: TRBV6-4
J gene: TRBJ2-1
D gene: .
CDR3 length: 14
clone size: few

CDR3 DNA: TGTGCCAGCAGCCCGCAGTCGTCCGGTTCCTACGAGCAGTACTTC
CDR3 protein: CASSPQSSGSYEQYF
V gene: TRBV7-6
J gene: TRBJ2-7
D gene: .
CDR3 length: 15
clone size: few

CDR3 DNA: TGCAGTGTACAAGACAGGGGAAAAAACATTCAGTACTTC
CDR3 protein: CSVQDRGKNIQYF
V gene: TRBV20-1
J gene: TRBJ2-4
D gene: TRBD1
CDR3 length: 13
clone size: few

CDR3 DNA: TGTGCCAGCAGCGACAGGGTGCATAATTCACCCCTCCACTTT
CDR3 protein: CASSDRVHNSPLHF
V gene: TRBV27
J gene: TRBJ1-6
D gene: TRBD1
CDR3 length: 14
clone size: .

CDR3 DNA: TGTGCCAGCAGCCCCGGATGGGGTGAGCAGTTCTTC
CDR3 protein: CASSPGWGEQFF
V gene: TRBV14
J gene: TRBJ2-1
D gene: .
CDR3 length: 12
clone size: few

CDR3 DNA: TGTGCCAGCAGGGGACAGGGCCCGAACACTGAAGCTTTCTTT
CDR3 protein: CASRGQGPNTEAFF
V gene: TRBV6-5
J gene: TRBJ1-1
D gene: TRBD1
CDR3 length: 14
clone size: few

CDR3 DNA: TGTGCCAGCAGCCGGAGGGGGCAGCCCCAGCATTTT
CDR3 protein: CASSRRGQPQHF
V gene: TRBV13
J gene: TRBJ1-5
D gene: .
CDR3 length: 12
clone size: few

CDR3 DNA: TGTGCCAGCAGCTTAGAGCCCGAAACCTACGAGCAGTACTTC
CDR3 protein: CASSLEPETYEQYF
V gene: TRBV7-6
J gene: TRBJ2-7
D gene: .
CDR3 length: 14
clone size: .

CDR3 DNA: TGCAGCGTTCGAATGGGGGGCTTATCCGGGGAGCTGTTTTTT
CDR3 protein: CSVRMGGLSGELFF
V gene: TRBV29-1
J gene: TRBJ2-2
D gene: .
CDR3 length: 14
clone size: few

CDR3 DNA: TGTGCCAGCAGCCCGACCGGAGGCAGGTTTTACTCTGGGGCCAACGTCCTGACTTTC
CDR3 protein: CASSPTGGRFYSGANVLTF
V gene: TRBV7-2
J gene: TRBJ2-6
D gene: .
CDR3 length: 19
clone size: .

CDR3 DNA: TGCGCCAGCAGCGTAGATGATAGCAATCAGCCCCAGCATTTT
CDR3 protein: CASSVDDSNQPQHF
V gene: TRBV5-1
J gene: TRBJ1-5
D gene: .
CDR3 length: 14
clone size: .

CDR3 DNA: TGTGCCAGCAGCCAAGATATGGCTAGCGGGAGGGCCGGAGACAATGAGCAGTTCTTC
CDR3 protein: CASSQDMASGRAGDNEQFF
V gene: TRBV3-1
J gene: TRBJ2-1
D gene: TRBD2
CDR3 length: 19
clone size: .

CDR3 DNA: TGTGCCAGCAGTTTAGATATGGGGTCAGGACTGTTTTTT
CDR3 protein: CASSLDMGSGLFF
V gene: TRBV12-3/TRBV12-4
J gene: TRBJ1-4
D gene: .
CDR3 length: 13
clone size: few

CDR3 DNA: TGTGCCAGCTCACTATCGACAAGTTATTCGAACACCGGGGAGCTGTTTTTT
CDR3 protein: CASSLSTSYSNTGELFF
V gene: TRBV18
J gene: TRBJ2-2
D gene: .
CDR3 length: 17
clone size: .

CDR3 DNA: TGCAGTGCTAGCCATAGGGTAGACTATGGCTACACCTTC
CDR3 protein: CSASHRVDYGYTF
V gene: TRBV20-1
J gene: TRBJ1-2
D gene: .
CDR3 length: 13
clone size: few

CDR3 DNA: TGTGCCAGCAGTGGGACTAGCGGGAATGTCGGGGAGCTGTTTTTT
CDR3 protein: CASSGTSGNVGELFF
V gene: TRBV9
J gene: TRBJ2-2
D gene: TRBD2
CDR3 length: 15
clone size: few

CDR3 DNA: TGCGCCAGCAGCCAAGTCGTTGCCGGGGGGAGGACAGATACGCAGTATTTT
CDR3 protein: CASSQVVAGGRTDTQYF
V gene: TRBV4-3
J gene: TRBJ2-3
D gene: TRBD2
CDR3 length: 17
clone size: few

CDR3 DNA: TGCGCCAGCAGACTTATGGGGACACCCTCCTACGAGCAGTACTTC
CDR3 protein: CASRLMGTPSYEQYF
V gene: TRBV5-1
J gene: TRBJ2-7
D gene: .
CDR3 length: 15
clone size: few

CDR3 DNA: TGCAGTGCCCTCGGGACAGGGCCAAACATTCAGTACTTC
CDR3 protein: CSALGTGPNIQYF
V gene: TRBV20-1
J gene: TRBJ2-4
D gene: TRBD1
CDR3 length: 13
clone size: few

CDR3 DNA: TGTGCCAGCAGTCGCGGGACAGGGACCGATTATGGCTACACCTTC
CDR3 protein: CASSRGTGTDYGYTF
V gene: TRBV6-2/TRBV6-3
J gene: TRBJ1-2
D gene: TRBD1
CDR3 length: 15
clone size: .

CDR3 DNA: TGTGCCACCAGTGGACAGGTGAACACCGGGGAGCTGTTTTTT
CDR3 protein: CATSGQVNTGELFF
V gene: TRBV24-1
J gene: TRBJ2-2
D gene: .
CDR3 length: 14
clone size: many

CDR3 DNA: TGCAGTGCTAGCAGGACTAGCTCCTACAATGAGCAGTTCTTC
CDR3 protein: CSASRTSSYNEQFF
V gene: TRBV20-1
J gene: TRBJ2-1
D gene: TRBD2
CDR3 length: 14
clone size: .

CDR3 DNA: TGCGCCAGCAGCCTCCGACAGGGGAAGACGGGGGAGACCCAGTACTTC
CDR3 protein: CASSLRQGKTGETQYF
V gene: TRBV4-1
J gene: TRBJ2-5
D gene: TRBD1
CDR3 length: 16
clone size: .

CDR3 DNA: TGCAGTGCAGGGGACTTCAATACGCAGTATTTT
CDR3 protein: CSAGDFNTQYF
V gene: TRBV20-1
J gene: TRBJ2-3
D gene: .
CDR3 length: 11
clone size: once

CDR3 DNA: TGCAGTGCTAGATTTGCTAGCGGCACCGGGGAGCTGTTTTTT
CDR3 protein: CSARFASGTGELFF
V gene: TRBV20-1
J gene: TRBJ2-2
D gene: TRBD2
CDR3 length: 14
clone size: .

CDR3 DNA: TGTGCCAGCAGTTACTTAAATCAGGTGAACACTGAAGCTTTCTTT
CDR3 protein: CASSYLNQVNTEAFF
V gene: TRBV6-6
J gene: TRBJ1-1
D gene: .
CDR3 length: 15
clone size: few

CDR3 DNA: TGTGCCAGCAGTGCCCCTCTCCTCAGGGAGGGCACAGATACGCAGTATTTT
CDR3 protein: CASSAPLLREGTDTQYF
V gene: TRBV6-1
J gene: TRBJ2-3
D gene: .
CDR3 length: 17
clone size: few

CDR3 DNA: TGCGCCAGCAGCGCCGGGACAGGGAGCAATCAGCCCCAGCATTTT
CDR3 protein: CASSAGTGSNQPQHF
V gene: TRBV5-1
J gene: TRBJ1-5
D gene: TRBD1
CDR3 length: 15
clone size: .

CDR3 DNA: TGCAGGGTCGGACAGACCTACTTC
CDR3 protein: CRVGQTYF
V gene: TRBV20-1
J gene: TRBJ1-2
D gene: .
CDR3 length: 8
clone size: .

CDR3 DNA: TGTGCCAGCAGTTCAACTAGCGGGAGGTCGTATGAGCAGTTCTTC
CDR3 protein: CASSSTSGRSYEQFF
V gene: TRBV6-5
J gene: TRBJ2-1
D gene: TRBD2
CDR3 length: 15
clone size: few

CDR3 DNA: TGTGCCAGCAGCGTAGGTGCGGGAGTGAACACTGAAGCTTTCTTT
CDR3 protein: CASSVGAGVNTEAFF
V gene: TRBV9
J gene: TRBJ1-1
D gene: .
CDR3 length: 15
clone size: few

CDR3 DNA: TGCGCCAGCAGCCAAGGGACAGGGATCTACGAGCAGTACTTC
CDR3 protein: CASSQGTGIYEQYF
V gene: TRBV4-1
J gene: TRBJ2-7
D gene: TRBD1
CDR3 length: 14
clone size: .

CDR3 DNA: TGTGCCAGCAGCTTAGCGCGTCGAGCGGGGGATATCACAGATACGCAGTATTTT
CDR3 protein: CASSLARRAGDITDTQYF
V gene: TRBV7-2
J gene: TRBJ2-3
D gene: TRBD2
CDR3 length: 18
clone size: few

CDR3 DNA: TGTGCCAGCAGCCTCCTAATAGGGGTTTACAATGAGCAGTTCTTC
CDR3 protein: CASSLLIGVYNEQFF
V gene: TRBV6-1
J gene: TRBJ2-1
D gene: .
CDR3 length: 15
clone size: .

CDR3 DNA: TGTGCCAGCAGCTTAGTTACGGGCTGGACCGGGGAGCTGTTTTTT
CDR3 protein: CASSLVTGWTGELFF
V gene: TRBV7-2
J gene: TRBJ2-2
D gene: .
CDR3 length: 15
clone size: .

CDR3 DNA: TGTGCCAGCAGGTTGGGACTCCGCATCGATGCTTTCTTT
CDR3 protein: CASRLGLRIDAFF
V gene: TRBV6-1
J gene: TRBJ1-1
D gene: .
CDR3 length: 13
clone size: .

CDR3 DNA: TGCAGTGCTCCCCAAAGGGTCGGACAGGATAAGTCAGAGGGCCATGGCTACACCTTC
CDR3 protein: CSAPQRVGQDKSEGHGYTF
V gene: TRBV20-1
J gene: TRBJ1-2
D gene: TRBD1
CDR3 length: 19
clone size: .

CDR3 DNA: TGTGCCAGCTCATACGATATCAGCATGTTCTCTGGAAACACCATATATTTT
CDR3 protein: CASSYDISMFSGNTIYF
V gene: TRBV18
J gene: TRBJ1-3
D gene: .
CDR3 length: 17
clone size: .

CDR3 DNA: TGCAGTGCTAGGCGGGGGGGCCCTTATAATGAGCAGTTCTTC
CDR3 protein: CSARRGGPYNEQFF
V gene: TRBV20-1
J gene: TRBJ2-1
D gene: TRBD2
CDR3 length: 14
clone size: .

CDR3 DNA: TGTGCCAGCAGCCAAGATCTGGCTCAAGAGACCCAGTACTTC
CDR3 protein: CASSQDLAQETQYF
V gene: TRBV14
J gene: TRBJ2-5
D gene: .
CDR3 length: 14
clone size: few

CDR3 DNA: TGTGCCAGCAGCTCCACCGTTGGCACTAATGGCGGGGAGCTGTTTTTT
CDR3 protein: CASSSTVGTNGGELFF
V gene: TRBV7-9
J gene: TRBJ2-2
D gene: .
CDR3 length: 16
clone size: few

CDR3 DNA: TGCAGTGCCCACCTGTCGGGGTCCAATGACCAGTTCTTC
CDR3 protein: CSAHLSGSNDQFF
V gene: TRBV20-1
J gene: TRBJ2-1
D gene: .
CDR3 length: 13
clone size: once

CDR3 DNA: TGTGCCAGCTCACCACCGCGGGAGCGCCGAAGCACAGATACGCAGTATTTT
CDR3 protein: CASSPPRERRSTDTQYF
V gene: TRBV18
J gene: TRBJ2-3
D gene: TRBD2
CDR3 length: 17
clone size: .